The 10 T cell receptor beta chains presented below share a single source sample, sequenced in a study of blood T cell repertoires in COVID-19. Repertoires were generated with immunoSEQ multiplex PCR, while TCRdb's copy carries only in-frame clones and drops some. This table holds 120,000 to 150,000 clones, over 75% found once. Sample: peripheral blood. The receptors stem from a man in his fifties with acute or convalescent COVID-19.

The chain has TRBV4-2 and TRBJ2-2; 7 bases align to TRBD2. V shed 1 base and J 7 bases; nucleotides not matched to a gene: 12. This CDR3 has 17 amino acids. Looked up from germline, CDR1 is LGHNA and CDR2 is YNFKEQ. The CDR3 loop reads CASSQGRGTSYSGELFF. Here the CDR3 DNA reads TGTGCCAGCAGCCAAGGGCGGGGGACGTCTTACAGCGGGGAGCTGTTTTTT.

The V and J genes are TRBV16 and TRBJ2-7; 7 bases map to TRBD2. After removal of 5 bases from V and 0 bases from J, the junction contained 10 bases not matched to a gene. The CDR3 length is 16 residues. Germline assignment: CDR1 KGHSY and CDR2 FQNENV. As DNA, the CDR3 is TGTGCCAGCAGCAACACCGGGGGGAGGAGCTCCTACGAGCAGTACTTC. This encodes CASSNTGGRSSYEQYF.

V usage is TRBV6-5 and J usage is TRBJ1-2; TRBD1 matches 9 bases. V shed 3 bases and J 4 bases; nucleotides not matched to a gene: 3. This CDR3 spans 14 amino acids. Germline V lookup: CDR1 MNHEY, CDR2 SVGAGI. The CDR3 loop is CASSYSTGGYGYTF. CDR3 nucleotides: TGTGCCAGCAGTTATTCGACAGGGGGCTATGGCTACACCTTC.

The genes are TRBV4-1 and TRBJ2-4; 11 bases match TRBD2. The V and J ends lost 1 base and 8 bases, in that order; junction bases with no gene match: 7. CDR3 length: 16 amino acids. Germline loops: CDR1 MGHRA, CDR2 YSYEKL. CDR3 loop: CASSQVLAGGLDIQYF. The CDR3 DNA follows: TGCGCCAGCAGCCAAGTGTTAGCGGGAGGGCTAGACATTCAGTACTTC.

The V call is TRBV5-3, the J call TRBJ1-5; D might be TRBD1 (6 bases). TRBV5-3 is identified as an open reading frame with a role that is uncertain. The CDR3 spans 13 residues. Trimming cost V 4 bases and J 6 bases, with 11 bases left between them. This CDR3 reads CARSKGVSQPQHF. CDR3 sequence (DNA): TGTGCCAGAAGCAAGGGGGTGTCTCAGCCCCAGCATTTT.

The J gene is TRBJ1-5, the V gene TRBV6-6; 7 nucleotides line up with TRBD1. Germline V CDR1 and CDR2: MNHNY, SVGAGI (reference sequence). This CDR3 is built from 13 residues. Trimming removed 7 bases from V and 4 bases from J; junction bases left unmatched: 4. The CDR3 coding sequence is TGTGCCAGCACCCAGACAGGGAATCAGCCCCAGCATTTT. Amino acid sequence: CASTQTGNQPQHF.

The chain links TRBV13 to TRBJ2-7, with 7 nucleotides matching TRBD1. V lost 5 bases, J lost 2 bases, and 9 bases stayed unmatched. This CDR3 region has 15 residues. Germline V gives CDR1 PRHDT, CDR2 FYEKMQ (reference sequence). The CDR3 DNA sequence: TGTGCCAGCAGCGTTACAGGGGTGAAACCCTACGAGCAGTACTTC. The encoded protein is CASSVTGVKPYEQYF.

The chain is built from TRBV18 and TRBJ1-3; D call uncertain. V lost 3 bases and J 0 bases, leaving 15 bases between the germline ends. CDR3 length equals 17 residues. The germline CDR1 and CDR2 sequences are KGHSH and LQKENI. As DNA, the CDR3 is TGTGCCAGCTCACCGTTACCAACCATGAGCTCTGGAAACACCATATATTTT. It codes for CASSPLPTMSSGNTIYF.

This clone occurred a few times. The chain has TRBV13 and TRBJ2-1; TRBD2 aligns across 8 bases. The CDR3 is 16 residues long. V shed 5 bases, J shed 6 bases, and the junction held 12 bases outside the gene matches. CDR1 is PRHDT and CDR2 is FYEKMQ in the germline V gene (reference sequence). CDR3 protein: CASSPRGGGWSNEQFF. DNA of the CDR3: TGTGCCAGCAGCCCCAGGGGCGGGGGGTGGAGCAATGAGCAGTTCTTC.

The chain links TRBV28 to TRBJ1-2; no reliable D call. This CDR3 is built from 13 residues. V was shortened by 4 bases and J by 1 base, with 7 bases between the two germline ends. Germline CDR1 and CDR2: MDHEN and SYDVKM. The CDR3 bases are TGTGCCAGCAGTTACCGGGATAACTATGGCTACACCTTC. This codes for CASSYRDNYGYTF.